One sample yielded the 8 T cell receptor beta chains listed below, sequenced in a study of control samples from healthy donors and cancer patients. The repertoire was sequenced with immunoSEQ multiplex PCR; TCRdb's copy has only in-frame clones and lacks some. The data show roughly 76,000 clones, roughly 93% seen once. The sequenced sample consisted of PBMCs. Source of these receptors: a woman between 40 and 50 years old with lung cancer.

The rearrangement links TRBV19 to TRBJ1-5; D call uncertain. The V gene's germline CDR1 is LNHDA and CDR2 SQIVND (reference sequence). Trimming removed 5 bases at V and 7 bases at J, with 15 bases between. CDR3 length: 14 residues. For the CDR3, the DNA is TGTGCCAGTAGTGAGGGAGGTTGGGGACAGCCCCAGCATTTT. Amino acid sequence: CASSEGGWGQPQHF.

The chain carries TRBV15 and TRBJ2-5, with 8 bases that match TRBD1. The germline CDR1 and CDR2 sequences are LNHNV and YYDKDF (reference sequence). The CDR3 runs 18 residues. Unmatched junction bases numbered 11, after V lost 0 bases and J lost 2 bases. CDR3 region: CATSRDPGQGGLQETQYF. CDR3 nucleotide sequence: TGTGCCACCAGCAGAGATCCCGGACAGGGCGGATTACAAGAGACCCAGTACTTC. The entire variable domain, with the rest obtained from reference TRBV15 and TRBJ2-5, is as follows: DAMVIQNPRYQVTQFGKPVTLSCSQTLNHNVMYWYQQKSSQAPKLLFHYYDKDFNNEADTPDNFQSRRPNTSFCFLDIRSPGLGDTAMYLCATSRDPGQGGLQETQYFGPGTRLLVL.

This chain uses TRBV6-5 with TRBJ1-2; D is unresolved. V lost 0 bases and J 1 base, leaving 3 bases between the germline ends. The CDR3 totals 13 residues. Germline values: CDR1 MNHEY, CDR2 SVGAGI. The CDR3 region is CASSYSNNYGYTF. The CDR3, as DNA: TGTGCCAGCAGTTACTCAAATAACTATGGCTACACCTTC.

The DNA for the CDR3 is TGTGCCAGCAGTCCACGGGACACGTTCTACGAGCAGTACTTC. It yields the protein CASSPRDTFYEQYF. V gene TRBV27 combines with J gene TRBJ2-7, with TRBD1 as a possible D gene (6 bases). This CDR3 is 14 amino acids long. V was shortened by 5 bases and J by 3 bases, with 14 bases between the two germline ends. CDR1 and CDR2 (germline): MNHEY, SMNVEV (reference sequence).

This clone has only one observation. J is TRBJ1-4 and V is TRBV4-1; D not certain. Between the trimmed V and J ends, which lost 4 bases and 8 bases, there was a span of 17 bases. Per germline, CDR1 MGHRA and CDR2 YSYEKL. The CDR3 is 15 residues long. The CDR3 spells CASSPQEESGEKLFF. CDR3 sequence (DNA): TGCGCCAGCAGCCCCCAGGAGGAAAGTGGAGAAAAACTGTTTTTT.

The V call is TRBV30, the J call TRBJ1-1; D is ambiguous. The CDR3 is 12 amino acids. The ends were cut back, 0 bases at V and 8 bases at J, with 10 bases in the middle. Germline CDR1 GTSNPN, CDR2 SVGIG (reference sequence). CDR3 bases: TGTGCCTGGAGTGTCCTACACCCAGAAGCTTTCTTT. Its protein product is CAWSVLHPEAFF.

The DNA for the CDR3 is TGTGCCAGTAGTCCCCGACAGGGGGGTGGAAACACCATATATTTT. It yields the protein CASSPRQGGGNTIYF. The chain joins TRBV19 to TRBJ1-3, with 9 bases identical to TRBD1. Germline CDR1 reads LNHDA; CDR2 reads SQIVND (reference sequence). V shed 5 bases and J 3 bases; nucleotides not matched to a gene: 5. This CDR3 has 15 amino acids.

V gene TRBV23-1 combines with J gene TRBJ2-7; no clear D. TRBV23-1 is reported as an ORF; its role is uncertain. V lost 3 bases and J 4 bases, leaving 13 bases between the germline ends. This CDR3 has 14 amino acids. The CDR3 reads CASSHSPNQYEQYF. CDR3 DNA: TGCGCCAGCAGTCACTCCCCGAACCAATACGAGCAGTACTTC.